This T cell receptor (beta chain) originates from a study of long-term antiretroviral therapy in people with HIV. Whole-study findings and limits: Clonal expansions arising prior to ART prevailed in the repertoire at every time point. Repertoires with HIV possessed tighter CDR3 length spans than those of controls.

Researchers ran immunoSEQ v3.0 at survey level. Clones were sequenced by immunoSEQ multiplex PCR, and TCRdb holds only the in-frame ones, with some missing. Among about 30,000 clones listed, about 85% were seen once. V lost 4 bases to trimming and J lost 3 bases; unmatched junction nucleotides: 5. The germline CDR1 and CDR2 sequences are MGHRA and YSYEKL. There are 16 residues in the CDR3. With respect to this clone: Antigen: not known.

Sequenced here: unsorted PBMCs, sampled roughly 2.9 years before starting antiretroviral therapy. This receptor was identified in a woman aged 25-40 years with HIV. This sequence joins TRBV4-1 and TRBJ2-2; 10 nucleotides agree with TRBD1. The CDR3 DNA sequence: TGCGCCAGCAGCCCTGGACAGGGGGGATACACCGGGGAGCTGTTTTTT. Protein product: CASSPGQGGYTGELFF.